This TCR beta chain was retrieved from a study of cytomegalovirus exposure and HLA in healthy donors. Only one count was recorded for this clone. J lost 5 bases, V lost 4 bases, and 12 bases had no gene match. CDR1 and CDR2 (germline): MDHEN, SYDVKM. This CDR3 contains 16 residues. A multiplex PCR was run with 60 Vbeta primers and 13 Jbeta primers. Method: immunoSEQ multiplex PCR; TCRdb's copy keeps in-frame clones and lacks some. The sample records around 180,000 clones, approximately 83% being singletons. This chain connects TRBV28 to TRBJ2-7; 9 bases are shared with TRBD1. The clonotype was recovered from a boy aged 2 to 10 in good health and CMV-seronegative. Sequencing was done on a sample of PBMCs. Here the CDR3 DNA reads TGTGCCAGCAGTTCAATGCCCGGGACAGGGATGGACGAGCAGTACGTC. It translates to CASSSMPGTGMDEQYV.